The next 5 T cell receptor beta chains were all read from a single sample in a study of blood T cell repertoires in COVID-19. Here immunoSEQ multiplex PCR was the method, and the copy in TCRdb shows in-frame clones only, minus some. The sample includes roughly 300,000 clones, just over 85% of them seen just once. Specimen: PBMCs or T cells enriched from blood (not recorded which). The source of these receptors is a woman aged 18-35 years who had recovered from COVID-19.

The V gene is TRBV2, the J gene TRBJ2-7, with 13 bases matching TRBD2. The CDR3 extends over 15 amino acids. Germline CDR1 SNHLY, CDR2 FYNNEI. V dropped 6 bases and J dropped 2; count of bases not matched to a gene: 4. In nucleotides, the CDR3 is TGTGCCAGCAGGGTACTAGCGGGAGGGACCTACGAGCAGTACTTC. Its protein is CASRVLAGGTYEQYF.

This rearrangement joins TRBV6-4 to TRBJ1-2; D unresolved. Germline V gene sequence: CDR1 MRHNA, CDR2 SNTAGT. The CDR3 has 13 residues. Trimming removed 3 bases at V and 2 bases at J, with 7 bases between. DNA of the CDR3: TGTGCCAGCAGTGAGCCAGCGAACTATGGCTACACCTTC. Translating it yields CASSEPANYGYTF.

The chain couples TRBV11-1 to TRBJ1-2; a possible D gene is TRBD1 (5 bases). The CDR3 runs to 13 residues. The germline V and J ends were trimmed by 5 bases and 1 base, with 8 bases remaining between them. The germline V gene encodes CDR1 SGHAT and CDR2 FQDESV (reference sequence). The CDR3 here is CASSIDSNYGYTF. CDR3 nucleotide sequence: TGTGCCAGCAGCATAGACAGTAACTATGGCTACACCTTC.

This chain connects TRBV2 to TRBJ2-7; the D is unclear. The V gene's germline CDR1 is SNHLY and CDR2 FYNNEI. With 11 bases removed from V and 1 base from J, the gap between germline ends came to 12 bases. The CDR3 has 12 amino acids. The CDR3, as DNA: TGTGCCTCCTTAGCACCATCCTACGAGCAGTACTTC. It specifies CASLAPSYEQYF.

The gene calls are TRBV6-1 and TRBJ2-1, with TRBD2 matching 8 bases. V gave up 1 base and J gave up 0 bases; unmatched junction bases: 8. This CDR3 is built from 18 residues. Germline V gene sequence: CDR1 MNHNS, CDR2 SASEGT. CDR3 loop: CASSEEGILAASYNEQFF. The CDR3 DNA reads TGTGCCAGCAGTGAAGAGGGGATACTAGCGGCCTCCTACAATGAGCAGTTCTTC.